This TCR beta chain was sequenced during a study of a mutant IDH1 vaccine in newly diagnosed glioma. Trimming took 5 bases from V and 1 from J, leaving 10 bases between them. The CDR3 runs to 14 residues. Germline V gene lookup returns CDR1 SGHAT and CDR2 FQNNGV. Sequencing was performed with immunoSEQ multiplex PCR; in TCRdb, only in-frame clones are kept and a portion is missing. The repertoire includes 45,000 to 65,000 clones, less than 70% of them detected once, and about 4.8% sits in the top ten. Indicated time point: week 47, end of study. Topical imiquimod was applied with each vaccine dose, which held 300 ug of mutant IDH1 20-mer peptide. In weeks 1, 3, 5, 7, 11, 15, 19 and 23, patients were vaccinated. A note on this clone: No antigen is known for it.

The specimen was peripheral blood mononuclear cells (PBMCs), collected from a glioma patient whose treatment included an IDH1 peptide vaccine. The sequence derives from a middle-aged man with glioma. Some clones in this sample may be carry-over from other donors' samples. The chain uses TRBV11-2 and TRBJ2-3; D is unresolved. The CDR3 DNA reads as TGTGCCAGCAGCCCCCGACCCCGCACAGATACGCAGTATTTT. Its protein product is CASSPRPRTDTQYF.